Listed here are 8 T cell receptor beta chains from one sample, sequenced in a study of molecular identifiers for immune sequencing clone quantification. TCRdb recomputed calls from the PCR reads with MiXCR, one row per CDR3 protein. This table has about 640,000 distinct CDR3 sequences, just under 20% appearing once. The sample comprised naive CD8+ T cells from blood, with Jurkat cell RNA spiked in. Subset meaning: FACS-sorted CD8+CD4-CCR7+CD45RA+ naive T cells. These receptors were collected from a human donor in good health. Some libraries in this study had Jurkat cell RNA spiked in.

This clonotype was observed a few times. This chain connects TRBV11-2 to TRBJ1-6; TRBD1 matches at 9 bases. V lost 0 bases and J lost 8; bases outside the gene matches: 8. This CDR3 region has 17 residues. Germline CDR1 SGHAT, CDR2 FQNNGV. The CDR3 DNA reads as TGTGCCAGCAGCTTAGACGGGACAGGGTATTGGTATTCACCCCTCCACTTT. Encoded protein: CASSLDGTGYWYSPLHF.

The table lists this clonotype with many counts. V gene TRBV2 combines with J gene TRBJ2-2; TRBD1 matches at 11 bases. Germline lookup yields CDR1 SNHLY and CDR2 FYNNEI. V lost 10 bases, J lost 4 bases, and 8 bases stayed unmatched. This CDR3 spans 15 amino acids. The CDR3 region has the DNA TGTGCCACCCCGGCGGACAGGGGGCTCACCGGGGAGCTGTTTTTT. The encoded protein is CATPADRGLTGELFF.

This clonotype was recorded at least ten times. Written as DNA, the CDR3 is TGTGCCAGCAGCCAAGACCACCGGGACAGGTTAACCCAGTACTTC. Translated, it gives CASSQDHRDRLTQYF. This chain links TRBV14 with TRBJ2-5; 8 bases fit TRBD1. Trimming took 0 bases from V and 8 from J; bases not matched to a gene: 8. The CDR3 has 15 amino acids. Germline V lookup: CDR1 SGHDN, CDR2 FVKESK.

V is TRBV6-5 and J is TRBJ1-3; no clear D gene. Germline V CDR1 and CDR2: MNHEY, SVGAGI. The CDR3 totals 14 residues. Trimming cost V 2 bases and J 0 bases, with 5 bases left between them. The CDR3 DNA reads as TGTGCCAGCAGTTACGGGAGCTCTGGAAACACCATATATTTT. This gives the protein CASSYGSSGNTIYF.

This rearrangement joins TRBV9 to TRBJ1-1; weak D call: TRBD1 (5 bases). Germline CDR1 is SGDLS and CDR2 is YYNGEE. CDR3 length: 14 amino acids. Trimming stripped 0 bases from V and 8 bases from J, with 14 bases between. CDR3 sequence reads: CASSVVDSRLEAFF. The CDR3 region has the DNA TGTGCCAGCAGCGTAGTTGACAGCCGCTTGGAAGCTTTCTTT.

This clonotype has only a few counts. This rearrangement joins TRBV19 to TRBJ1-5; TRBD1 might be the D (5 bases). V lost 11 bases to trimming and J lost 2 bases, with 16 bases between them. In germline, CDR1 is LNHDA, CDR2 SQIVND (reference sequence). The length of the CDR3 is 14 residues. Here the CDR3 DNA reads TGTGCCGGGGGACCGACGACGGGCAATCAGCCCCAGCATTTT. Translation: CAGGPTTGNQPQHF.

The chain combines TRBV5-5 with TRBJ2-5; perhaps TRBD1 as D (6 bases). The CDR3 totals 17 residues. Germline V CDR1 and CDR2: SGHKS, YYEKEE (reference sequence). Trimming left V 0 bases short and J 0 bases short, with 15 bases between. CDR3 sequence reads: CASSLVRTETYQETQYF. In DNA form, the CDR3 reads TGTGCCAGCAGCTTGGTGCGGACAGAGACATACCAAGAGACCCAGTACTTC.

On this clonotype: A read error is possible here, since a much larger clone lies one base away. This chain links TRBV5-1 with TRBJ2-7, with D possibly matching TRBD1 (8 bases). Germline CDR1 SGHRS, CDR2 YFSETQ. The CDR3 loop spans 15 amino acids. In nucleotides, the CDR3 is TGCGCCAGCAGCGCCAGCGGGACAGGTTTGTACGAGCAGCACTTC. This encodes CASSASGTGLYEQHF.